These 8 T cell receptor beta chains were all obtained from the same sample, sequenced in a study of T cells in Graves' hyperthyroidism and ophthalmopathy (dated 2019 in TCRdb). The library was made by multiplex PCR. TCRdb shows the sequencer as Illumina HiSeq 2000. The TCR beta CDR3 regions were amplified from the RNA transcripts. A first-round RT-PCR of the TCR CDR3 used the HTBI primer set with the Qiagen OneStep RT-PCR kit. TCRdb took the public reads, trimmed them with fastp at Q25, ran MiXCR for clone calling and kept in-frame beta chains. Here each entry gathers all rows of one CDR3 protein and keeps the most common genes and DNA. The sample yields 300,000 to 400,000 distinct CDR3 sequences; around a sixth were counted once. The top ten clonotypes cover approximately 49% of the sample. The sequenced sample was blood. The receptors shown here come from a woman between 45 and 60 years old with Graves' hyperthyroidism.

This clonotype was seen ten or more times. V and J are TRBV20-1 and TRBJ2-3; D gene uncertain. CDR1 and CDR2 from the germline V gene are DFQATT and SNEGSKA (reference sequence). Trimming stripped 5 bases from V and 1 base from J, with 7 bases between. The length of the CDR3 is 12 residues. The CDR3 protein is CSAYSRTDTQYF. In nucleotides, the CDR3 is TGCAGTGCTTACTCTCGCACAGATACGCAGTATTTT.

The CDR3 nucleotides read TGTGCCTGGAGTAGGGCTTACGAGCAGTACTTC. Encoded protein: CAWSRAYEQYF. The chain uses TRBV30 and TRBJ2-7; no clear D. There are 11 residues in the CDR3. Germline loops: CDR1 GTSNPN, CDR2 SVGIG (reference sequence). Trimming cost V 2 bases and J 4 bases, with 6 bases left between them.

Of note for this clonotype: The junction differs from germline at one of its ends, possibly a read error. CDR3 DNA sequence: TGTGCCATCAGTGAAATGCGGGAGGGCTACGAGCAGTACTTC. It translates to CAISEMREGYEQYF. This sequence joins TRBV2 and TRBJ2-7; 9 bases are shared with TRBD2. Looked up from germline, CDR1 is SNHLY and CDR2 is FYNNEI. The CDR3 sequence is 14 residues long.

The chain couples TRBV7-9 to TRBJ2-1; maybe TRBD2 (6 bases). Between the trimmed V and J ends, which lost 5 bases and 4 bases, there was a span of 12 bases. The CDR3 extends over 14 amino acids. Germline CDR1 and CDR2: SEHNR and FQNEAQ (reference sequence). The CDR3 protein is CASSHLALYNEQFF. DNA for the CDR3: TGTGCCAGCAGCCATCTAGCGTTGTACAATGAGCAGTTCTTC.

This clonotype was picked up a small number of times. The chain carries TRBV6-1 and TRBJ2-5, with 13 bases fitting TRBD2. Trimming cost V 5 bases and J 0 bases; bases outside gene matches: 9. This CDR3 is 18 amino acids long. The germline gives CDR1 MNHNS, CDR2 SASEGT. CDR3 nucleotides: TGTGCCAGCAGTTCCGGGACTAGCGGGGACCTAAACCAAGAGACCCAGTACTTC. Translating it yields CASSSGTSGDLNQETQYF.

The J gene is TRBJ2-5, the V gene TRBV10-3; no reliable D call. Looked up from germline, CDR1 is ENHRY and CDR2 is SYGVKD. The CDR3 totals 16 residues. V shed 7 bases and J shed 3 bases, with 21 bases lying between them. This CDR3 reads CAIKGTQLPPKETQYF. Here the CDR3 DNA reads TGTGCCATCAAGGGAACCCAGTTGCCCCCTAAAGAGACCCAGTACTTC.

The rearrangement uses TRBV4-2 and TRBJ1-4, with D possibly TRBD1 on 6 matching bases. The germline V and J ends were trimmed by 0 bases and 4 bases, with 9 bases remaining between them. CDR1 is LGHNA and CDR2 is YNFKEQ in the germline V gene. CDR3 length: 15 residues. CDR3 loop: CASSQDGGFNEKLFF. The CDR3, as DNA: TGTGCCAGCAGCCAAGATGGGGGCTTTAATGAAAAACTGTTTTTT.

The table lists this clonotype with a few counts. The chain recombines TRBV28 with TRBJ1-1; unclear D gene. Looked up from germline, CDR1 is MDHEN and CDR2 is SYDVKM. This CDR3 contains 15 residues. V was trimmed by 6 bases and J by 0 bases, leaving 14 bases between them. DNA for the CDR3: TGTGCCAGCAGCCCCCCCCTTTCGGTGAACACTGAAGCTTTCTTT. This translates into CASSPPLSVNTEAFF. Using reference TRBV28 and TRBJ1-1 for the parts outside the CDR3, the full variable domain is DVKVTQSSRYLVKRTGEKVFLECVQDMDHENMFWYRQDPGLGLRLIYFSYDVKMKEKGDIPEGYSVSREKKERFSLILESASTNQTSMYLCASSPPLSVNTEAFFGQGTRLTVV.